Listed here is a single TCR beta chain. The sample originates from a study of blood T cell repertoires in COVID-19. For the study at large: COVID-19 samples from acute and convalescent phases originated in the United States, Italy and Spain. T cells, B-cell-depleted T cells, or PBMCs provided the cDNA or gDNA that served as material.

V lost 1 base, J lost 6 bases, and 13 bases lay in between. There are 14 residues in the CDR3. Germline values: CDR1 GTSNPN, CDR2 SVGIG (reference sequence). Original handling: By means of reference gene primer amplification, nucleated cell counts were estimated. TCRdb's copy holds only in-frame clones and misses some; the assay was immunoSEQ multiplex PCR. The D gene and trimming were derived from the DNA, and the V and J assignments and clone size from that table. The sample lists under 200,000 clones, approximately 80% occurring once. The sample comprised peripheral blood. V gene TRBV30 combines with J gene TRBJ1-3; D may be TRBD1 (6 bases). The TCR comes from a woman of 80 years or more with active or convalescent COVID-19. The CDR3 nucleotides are TGTGCCTGGAGTGCTGGGCAGGGGTCAAACACCATATATTTT. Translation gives CAWSAGQGSNTIYF.